The sequence of this T cell receptor beta chain was determined in a study of blood T cell repertoires in COVID-19. Overall study: The United States, Italy and Spain were the sources of the acute and convalescent COVID-19 samples. T cells, B-cell-depleted T cells, or PBMCs provided the cDNA or gDNA that served as material.

In the study's own analysis: For nucleated cells, counts were estimated from reference gene primer amplification. Some clones are missing from TCRdb's copy, which holds only in-frame ones; the method was immunoSEQ multiplex PCR. The V and J calls and the clone size are those of that table, but D and trimming were determined from the DNA. The table records some 89,000 clones, more than 70% of them present only once. V dropped 1 base and J dropped 7; count of bases not matched to a gene: 6. Germline values: CDR1 SGHAT, CDR2 FQNNGV. CDR3 length: 15 residues. The V gene is TRBV11-2, the J gene TRBJ2-2; TRBD1 aligns across 7 bases. Sequencing input: peripheral blood. The sequence was collected from a man aged 45-65 years with acute or convalescent COVID-19. CDR3: CASSLVQGRGGELFF. In nucleotides, the CDR3 is TGTGCCAGCAGCTTAGTACAGGGGAGAGGCGGGGAGCTGTTTTTT.